This T cell receptor (beta chain) was sequenced in a study of blood T cells in healthy people across ages (dated by TCRdb to 2014 to 2015). The study in broad terms: Template switching captured roughly one uniquely barcoded TCR beta cDNA molecule per two T cells in model experiments. To track age-related changes in TCR beta repertoire diversity, the study relied on deep sequencing normalized with unique cDNA molecular identifiers. Donors of different ages were randomly distributed across sequencing lanes to avoid experimental bias. For two donors (one aged 18 to 29 and one aged 80 or older), the study analyzed two additional independent replicas of 1 million unique cDNA reads from the same blood draw. The donors were divided into four age groups: young (average around 16 years), middle-aged (about 39), aged (about 56) and long-lived (82). Study-wide conclusions, independent of this receptor: Because profiling used bulk unsorted PBMCs, naive and antigen-experienced compartments could not be compared conclusively. Observed TCR beta diversity per million T cells fell roughly linearly with age, and a significant reduction was already apparent by age roughly 41. There was a strong correlation between observed TCR beta diversity and the percentage of naive T cells measured by flow cytometry. The CMV infection status of donors was not known, potentially confounding age-related changes in expanded clonotypes. Compared with the aged group, more naive CD4+ T cells, fewer expanded clones and increased TCR diversity were shown by the long-lived group, suggesting age selection. Total diversity estimates from one million sequenced T cells were considered lower bounds and underestimates.

Systemically healthy Caucasian individuals from Russia, approximately 39 in total and aged about 6 to 95 years, were included as donors. Each donor gave 9 to 10 milliliters of peripheral blood, collected into EDTA-treated Vacutainer tubes. Ficoll-Paque density-gradient centrifugation was used to isolate PBMCs, with at least 6 million per sample. Total RNA, at least 6 micrograms per sample, was extracted from PBMCs with Trizol reagent. The percentages of naive CD45RAhigh/CD27high T cells were determined by flow cytometry on a PBMC aliquot from every donor. Sequences MNHEY (CDR1) and SVGEGT (CDR2) are obtained from the germline V gene. The CDR3 runs 15 residues from the cysteine to the phenylalanine. Only the CDR3 portion is preserved as DNA: 45 bases, with reading frame beginning at the first base. V ends up 4 bases short and J 8 bases short, with an unmatched junction base count of 5. Concerning this clonotype itself: This receptor's antigen is unknown. No much larger clone is present one base from it, and per-base qualities are unavailable.

The library was built by means of 5' RACE. The instrument was an Illumina HiSeq 2500. The second PCR ran for roughly 7 to 11 cycles and used a J-beta primer mix along with a sample-barcoded 5' primer. A unique molecular identifier was introduced onto each TCR beta cDNA molecule by a template-switch 5' adaptor carrying 12 random nucleotides. Each sample yielded at least 2.5 million CDR3-containing paired-end reads. First-strand cDNA synthesis was performed from all RNA using the Mint cDNA synthesis kit, with priming by a TRBC-specific oligonucleotide. Following uracil-DNA glycosylase treatment, all cDNA underwent a first 18-cycle PCR with the universal primers M1SS and BC2_uni_R. As for the authors' bioinformatics: For normalization, 1 million high-quality reads were randomly selected from each sample, with every read carrying a distinct molecular identifier. Reads with shared molecular identifiers were discarded instead of being binned into consensus sequences. CDR3 identification, clonotype clustering and error correction used MiTCR with a Q25 quality threshold and the strictest error-elimination algorithm. A nonparametric unseen species model with Euler transformation was used to estimate a lower bound on total TCR beta diversity. TCRdb passed the public sequencing reads through fastp at Q25 and MiXCR, retaining productive beta sequences. Each entry is one CDR3 protein sequence, shown with its most common DNA and genes. These V and J calls originate from TCRdb's pipeline instead of the authors' own analysis. This sample is represented by 850,000 or so distinct CDR3 sequences; under 30% of them were singletons. Clones ranked in the top ten supply about 18% of the sample.

Sequencing was performed on blood. The clonotype comes from a woman of 80 years or more in good health. The chain couples TRBV6-2 or TRBV6-3 to TRBJ2-1; TRBD2 aligns with 13 central bases. This receptor carries the CDR3 CASSSGLAGYYEQFF. The DNA reads TGTGCCAGCAGTTCGGGACTAGCGGGATACTATGAGCAGTTCTTC.